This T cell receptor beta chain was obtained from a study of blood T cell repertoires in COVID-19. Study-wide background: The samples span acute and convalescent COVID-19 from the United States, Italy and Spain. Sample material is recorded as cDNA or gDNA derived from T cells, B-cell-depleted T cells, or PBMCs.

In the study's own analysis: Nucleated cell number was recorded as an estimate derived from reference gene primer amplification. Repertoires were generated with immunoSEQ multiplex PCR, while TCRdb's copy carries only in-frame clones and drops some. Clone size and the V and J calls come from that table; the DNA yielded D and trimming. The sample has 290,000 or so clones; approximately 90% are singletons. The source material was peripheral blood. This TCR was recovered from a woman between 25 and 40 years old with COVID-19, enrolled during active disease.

The CDR3 nucleotides are TGTGCCAGCAGCTTGTTACGGTCTCACACTGAAGCTTTCTTT. Translating it yields CASSLLRSHTEAFF. The chain combines TRBV5-5 with TRBJ1-1, with unresolved D. Germline V CDR1 and CDR2: SGHKS, YYEKEE (reference sequence). V lost 1 base and J lost 3, with 10 bases in between. This CDR3 is 14 amino acids long.